The 6 T cell receptor beta chains given below trace back to one sample, sequenced in a study of blood T cells in healthy people across ages. A second PCR of roughly 6 to 12 cycles used a sample-barcoded 5' primer and a J-beta primer mix. One entry per CDR3 protein results from TCRdb running MiXCR on the 5' RACE reads. This sample carries about 640,000 distinct CDR3 sequences, 58% of them seen once, and the ten largest clones take 30% to 40%. Sequenced: blood. These receptor sequences come from a man aged 60-69 years in good health.

This clonotype has just a few counts. The rearrangement links TRBV6-2 or TRBV6-3 to TRBJ2-5; D is possibly TRBD1 or TRBD2 (6 bases each). Trimming left V 6 bases short and J 4 bases short, with 24 bases between. Germline V gives CDR1 MNHEY, CDR2 SVGEGT. There are 17 residues in the CDR3. CDR3 nucleotide sequence: TGTGCCAGCAGCCGCCTTTCCGGGGGCGTGGGTAGAGAGACCCAGTACTTC. Its protein is CASSRLSGGVGRETQYF.

About this clonotype: The junction differs from germline at one of its ends, possibly a read error. The rearrangement joins TRBV2 to TRBJ1-2; D gene ambiguous. The CDR3 has 12 amino acids. CDR1 and CDR2 (germline): SNHLY, FYNNEI. DNA of the CDR3: TGTGCCAGCAGTGCCCAGGATTATGCCTACACCTTC. This sequence encodes CASSAQDYAYTF.

There are a few counts of this clonotype. In DNA, the CDR3 is TGTGCCATCAGTGAGAAGGTGGGGATGAGCAATCAGCCCCAGCATTTT. Its translation is CAISEKVGMSNQPQHF. V is TRBV10-3 and J is TRBJ1-5; D gene uncertain. Germline CDR1 is ENHRY and CDR2 is SYGVKD. V shed 2 bases and J shed 1 base, with 12 bases lying between them. This CDR3 has 16 amino acids.

The rearrangement uses TRBV5-1 and TRBJ2-1, with D hard to call. This CDR3 has 13 residues. V shed 4 bases and J shed 5 bases, with 10 bases lying between them. CDR1 is SGHRS, CDR2 YFSETQ, per germline. The CDR3 coding sequence is TGCGCCAGCAGCACAATCCTCAACAATGAGCAGTTCTTC. As protein: CASSTILNNEQFF.

This clonotype was observed a handful of times. The gene calls are TRBV12-3 or TRBV12-4 and TRBJ2-1; the D gene could be TRBD1 or TRBD2 (6 bases each). V lost 7 bases and J lost 9, with 16 bases in between. CDR3 size: 13 residues. The CDR3 DNA reads TGTGCCAGCAATAGGGGGGCGATTGGTGAGCAGTTCTTC. This encodes CASNRGAIGEQFF.

The V gene is TRBV12-5, the J gene TRBJ2-3; maybe TRBD1 (6 bases). Deletions cut 6 bases from V and 6 bases from J, with 16 bases between. This CDR3 comprises 14 residues. In germline, CDR1 is LGHNT, CDR2 FRNRAP. In nucleotides, the CDR3 is TGTGCTAGTGGACCAGGGGATAGGTTCGATACGCAGTATTTT. Its protein product is CASGPGDRFDTQYF.